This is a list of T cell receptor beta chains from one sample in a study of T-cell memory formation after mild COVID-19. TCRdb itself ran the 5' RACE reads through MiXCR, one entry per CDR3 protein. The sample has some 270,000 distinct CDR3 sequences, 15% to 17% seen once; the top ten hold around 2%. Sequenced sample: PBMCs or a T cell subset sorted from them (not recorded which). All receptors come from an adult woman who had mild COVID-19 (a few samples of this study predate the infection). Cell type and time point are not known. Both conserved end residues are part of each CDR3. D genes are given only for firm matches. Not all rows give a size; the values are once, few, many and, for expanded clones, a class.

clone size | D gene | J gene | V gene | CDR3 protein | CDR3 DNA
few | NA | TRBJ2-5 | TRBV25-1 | CASSSDLPGETQYF | TGTGCCAGCAGTTCGGACCTTCCGGGGGAGACCCAGTACTTC
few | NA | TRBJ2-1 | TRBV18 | CASSGPGSHEQFF | TGTGCCAGCTCAGGTCCAGGGTCGCATGAGCAGTTCTTC
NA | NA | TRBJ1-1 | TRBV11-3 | CASSFGFRGTEAFF | TGTGCCAGCAGCTTCGGGTTTAGGGGCACTGAAGCTTTCTTT
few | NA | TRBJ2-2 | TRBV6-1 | CANGGSAGELFF | TGTGCCAACGGTGGATCCGCCGGGGAGCTGTTTTTT
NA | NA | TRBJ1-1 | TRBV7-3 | CASSPGLNTEAFF | TGTGCCAGCAGCCCCGGACTCAACACTGAAGCTTTCTTT
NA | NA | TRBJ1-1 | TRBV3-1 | CASSQGRGFWGNTEAFF | TGTGCCAGCAGCCAAGGAAGGGGCTTCTGGGGGAACACTGAAGCTTTCTTT
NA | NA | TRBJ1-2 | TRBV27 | CASSLGVDGLGGYTF | TGTGCCAGCAGTTTAGGGGTGGACGGCCTAGGTGGCTACACCTTC
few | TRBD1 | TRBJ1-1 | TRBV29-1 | CSVSVSGTGTEAFF | TGCAGCGTTTCGGTGTCCGGGACAGGGACTGAAGCTTTCTTT
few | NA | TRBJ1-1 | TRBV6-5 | CASSNRRGTEAFF | TGTGCCAGCAGTAACCGTCGGGGCACTGAAGCTTTCTTT
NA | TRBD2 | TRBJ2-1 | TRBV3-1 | CASSPSSGLLNEQFF | TGTGCCAGCAGCCCGTCTAGCGGGTTACTCAATGAGCAGTTCTTC
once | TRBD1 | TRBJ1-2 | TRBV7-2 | CASSRGQGYGYTF | TGTGCCAGCAGCCGGGGACAGGGTTATGGCTACACCTTC
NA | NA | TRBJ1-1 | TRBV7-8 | CAVGRGAFF | TGTGCCGTGGGGAGGGGCGCTTTCTTT
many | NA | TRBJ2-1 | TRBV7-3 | CASSLNNEQFF | TGTGCCAGCAGCTTAAACAATGAGCAGTTCTTC
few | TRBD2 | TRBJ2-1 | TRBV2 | CASRGPAGGNEQFF | TGTGCCAGCAGGGGACCAGCGGGGGGCAATGAGCAGTTCTTC
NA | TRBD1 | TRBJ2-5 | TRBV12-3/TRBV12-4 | CASSLGQSGETQYF | TGTGCCAGCAGTCTGGGACAGTCTGGGGAGACCCAGTACTTC
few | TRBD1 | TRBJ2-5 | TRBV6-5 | CASSRTTGSREETQYF | TGTGCCAGCAGTAGGACGACAGGGAGTCGGGAAGAGACCCAGTACTTC
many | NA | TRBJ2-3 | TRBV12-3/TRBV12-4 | CASSLRGTDTQYF | TGTGCCAGCAGTTTGCGGGGTACAGATACGCAGTATTTT
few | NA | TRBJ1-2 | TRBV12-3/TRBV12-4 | CASSLIETANYGYTF | TGTGCCAGCAGTTTAATTGAAACAGCTAACTATGGCTACACCTTC
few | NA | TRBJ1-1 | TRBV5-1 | CASSGADVGPTEAFF | TGCGCCAGCAGCGGCGCAGACGTGGGCCCCACTGAAGCTTTCTTT
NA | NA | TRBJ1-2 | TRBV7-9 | CASSLPRQVPGYTF | TGTGCCAGCAGCTTACCGAGACAGGTTCCGGGCTACACCTTC
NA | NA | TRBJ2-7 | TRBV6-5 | CASRPSTGSGNSYEQYF | TGTGCCAGCAGGCCATCAACCGGGTCAGGGAACTCCTACGAGCAGTACTTC
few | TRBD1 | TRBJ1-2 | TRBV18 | CASSPQGQGNYGYTF | TGTGCCAGCTCACCTCAGGGACAGGGGAACTATGGCTACACCTTC
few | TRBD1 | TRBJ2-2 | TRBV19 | CASSIPGTGNTGELFF | TGTGCCAGTAGTATACCCGGGACAGGGAACACCGGGGAGCTGTTTTTT
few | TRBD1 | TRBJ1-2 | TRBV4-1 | CASSQIIRGNYGYTF | TGCGCCAGCAGCCAAATTATCAGGGGGAACTATGGCTACACCTTC
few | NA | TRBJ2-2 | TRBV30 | CAWSVPGPGELFF | TGTGCCTGGAGTGTTCCAGGGCCCGGGGAGCTGTTTTTT
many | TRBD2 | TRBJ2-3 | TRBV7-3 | CASSPLAGARTDTQYF | TGTGCCAGCAGTCCACTAGCGGGGGCCCGCACAGATACGCAGTATTTT
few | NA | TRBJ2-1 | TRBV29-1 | CSVGPTGIEQFF | TGCAGCGTAGGACCGACAGGAATTGAGCAGTTCTTC
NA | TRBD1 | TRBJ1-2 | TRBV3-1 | CASSFATGQGSGYTF | TGTGCCAGCAGCTTCGCCACCGGACAGGGCTCTGGCTACACCTTC
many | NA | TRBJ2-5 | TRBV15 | CATSTRTGSETQYF | TGTGCCACCAGCACCCGAACAGGCTCGGAGACCCAGTACTTC
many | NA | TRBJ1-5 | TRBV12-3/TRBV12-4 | CASSFRLNQPQHF | TGTGCCAGCAGTTTCAGGTTAAATCAGCCCCAGCATTTT
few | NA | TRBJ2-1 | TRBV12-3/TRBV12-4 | CASSLPLASRDEQFF | TGTGCCAGCAGTTTACCCCTAGCTAGCAGGGATGAGCAGTTCTTC
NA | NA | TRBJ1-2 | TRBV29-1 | CSVEGRANYGYTF | TGCAGCGTTGAAGGCCGGGCTAACTATGGCTACACCTTC
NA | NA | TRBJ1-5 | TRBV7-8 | CASSLVGVKGPNQPQHF | TGTGCCAGCAGCTTAGTTGGGGTTAAGGGGCCCAATCAGCCCCAGCATTTT
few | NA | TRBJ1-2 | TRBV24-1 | CATFRTTGPKGYTF | TGTGCCACCTTTAGGACGACAGGCCCTAAGGGCTACACCTTC
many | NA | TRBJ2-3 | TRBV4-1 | CASSQVNLGFSDTQYF | TGCGCCAGCAGCCAAGTTAATCTGGGTTTTTCAGATACGCAGTATTTT
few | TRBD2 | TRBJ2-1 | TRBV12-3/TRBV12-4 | CASSQGTSLLGYEQFF | TGTGCCAGCAGCCAAGGGACTAGCCTCCTAGGGTATGAGCAGTTCTTC
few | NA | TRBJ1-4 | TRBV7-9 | CAGEMGSSEKLFF | TGTGCCGGAGAAATGGGGAGTAGTGAAAAACTGTTTTTT
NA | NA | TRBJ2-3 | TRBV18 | CASSLGRTRDTQYF | TGTGCCAGCTCACTGGGACGAACGCGAGATACGCAGTATTTT
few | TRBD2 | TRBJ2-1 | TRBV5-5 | CASSFPGLAGGDNEQFF | TGTGCCAGCAGCTTCCCGGGTTTAGCGGGAGGGGACAATGAGCAGTTCTTC
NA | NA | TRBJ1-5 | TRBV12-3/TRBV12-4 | CASSLRRGGQPQHF | TGTGCCAGCAGTCTAAGGCGGGGGGGTCAGCCCCAGCATTTT
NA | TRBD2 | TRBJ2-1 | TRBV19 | CATLSHRGGLAGENEQFF | TGTGCCACTCTCTCCCACAGGGGGGGACTAGCGGGAGAGAATGAGCAGTTCTTC
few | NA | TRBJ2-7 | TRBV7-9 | CASSPPFRQGLHEQYF | TGTGCCAGCAGCCCCCCCTTTAGACAGGGACTTCACGAGCAGTACTTC
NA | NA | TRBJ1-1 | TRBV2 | CASRADFTEAFF | TGTGCCAGCAGGGCGGATTTCACTGAAGCTTTCTTT
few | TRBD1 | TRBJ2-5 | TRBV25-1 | CASSARWTGGETQYF | TGTGCCAGCAGTGCCCGTTGGACAGGGGGAGAGACCCAGTACTTC
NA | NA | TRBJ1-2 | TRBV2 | CASSESRTLANYGYTF | TGTGCCAGCAGTGAAAGTCGGACTCTGGCCAACTATGGCTACACCTTC
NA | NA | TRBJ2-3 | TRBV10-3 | CAISESTGPQYF | TGTGCCATCAGTGAGTCGACAGGACCTCAGTATTTT
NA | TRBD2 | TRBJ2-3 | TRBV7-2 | CASSLAASGGQDTQYF | TGTGCCAGCAGCTTAGCGGCTAGCGGGGGGCAAGATACGCAGTATTTT
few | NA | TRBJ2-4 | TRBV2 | CASSWDNSAKNIQYF | TGTGCCAGCAGTTGGGACAACAGCGCCAAAAACATTCAGTACTTC
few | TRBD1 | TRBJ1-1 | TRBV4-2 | CASSPGDSYTEAFF | TGTGCCAGCAGCCCCGGGGACAGCTACACTGAAGCTTTCTTT
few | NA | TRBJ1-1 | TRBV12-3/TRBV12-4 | CASSFLGNAEAFF | TGTGCCAGCAGTTTTTTAGGGAATGCTGAAGCTTTCTTT
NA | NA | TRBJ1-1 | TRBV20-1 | CSALWAMNTEAFF | TGCAGTGCTCTATGGGCAATGAACACTGAAGCTTTCTTT